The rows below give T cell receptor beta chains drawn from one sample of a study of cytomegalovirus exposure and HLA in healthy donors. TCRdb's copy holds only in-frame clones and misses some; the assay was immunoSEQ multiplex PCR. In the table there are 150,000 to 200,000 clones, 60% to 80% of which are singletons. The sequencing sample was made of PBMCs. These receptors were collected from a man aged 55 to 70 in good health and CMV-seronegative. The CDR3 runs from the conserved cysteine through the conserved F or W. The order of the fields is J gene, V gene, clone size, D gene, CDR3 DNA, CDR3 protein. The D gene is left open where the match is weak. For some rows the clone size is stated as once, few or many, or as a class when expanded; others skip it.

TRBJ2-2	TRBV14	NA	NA	TGTGCCAGCAGCCAGTACGCGGGGACGGAGAGCGGCACCGGGGAGCTGTTTTTT	CASSQYAGTESGTGELFF
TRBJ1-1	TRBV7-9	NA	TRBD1	TGTGCCAGCAGCGGGGACAGGCGACGGCTGGGGAACACTGAAGCTTTCTTT	CASSGDRRRLGNTEAFF
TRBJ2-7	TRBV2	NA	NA	TGTGCCAGCAGTGACCCGCGGGCCGTAGCCTACGAGCAGTACTTC	CASSDPRAVAYEQYF
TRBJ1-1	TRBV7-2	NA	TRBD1	TGTGCCAGCAGCCAGGACAGGGGCGCCAGCACTGAAGCTTTCTTT	CASSQDRGASTEAFF
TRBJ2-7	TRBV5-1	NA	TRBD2	TGCGCCAGCAGCTTGGAGAGGCGGGGGGGCCTGGACGAGCAGTACTTC	CASSLERRGGLDEQYF
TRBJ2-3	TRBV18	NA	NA	TGTGCCAGCTCATCCTCTAGCACAGATACGCAGTATTTT	CASSSSSTDTQYF
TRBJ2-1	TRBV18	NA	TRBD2	TGTGCCAGCTCACCCGAGCTAGCGGGGGGTCCCGGTGAGCAGTTCTTC	CASSPELAGGPGEQFF
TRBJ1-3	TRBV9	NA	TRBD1	TGTGCCAGCAGCGAAGGGACAGGGTCTGGAAACACCATATATTTT	CASSEGTGSGNTIYF
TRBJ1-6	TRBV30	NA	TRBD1	TGTGCCTGGAGTGTACGGGACAGGAGTAATTCACCCCTCCACTTT	CAWSVRDRSNSPLHF
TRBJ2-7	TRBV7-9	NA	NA	TGTGCCAGCAGCCCTGACAAGGTCTACGAGCAGTACTTC	CASSPDKVYEQYF
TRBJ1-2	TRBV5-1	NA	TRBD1	TGCGCCAGCAGCCCGGGACAGGGTCCCTCTAACTATGGCTACACCTTC	CASSPGQGPSNYGYTF
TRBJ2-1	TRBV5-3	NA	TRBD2	TGTGCCAGAAGCTCGAAGGGACTAGCGGGCTACAATGAGCAGTTCTTC	CARSSKGLAGYNEQFF
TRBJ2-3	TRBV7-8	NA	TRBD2	TGTGCCAGCATCCGCGTGGCGGGGGGGGATACGCAGTATTTT	CASIRVAGGDTQYF
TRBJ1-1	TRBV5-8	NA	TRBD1	TGTGCCAGCAGCTTGAGACAGGGGACGACAGTTGGAGCTGAAGCTTTCTTT	CASSLRQGTTVGAEAFF
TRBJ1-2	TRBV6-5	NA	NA	TGTGCCAGCAGTTACCTGGCGGATTATGGCTACACCTTC	CASSYLADYGYTF
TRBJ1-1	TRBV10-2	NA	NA	TGCGCCAGCAGTGAGATCAGGGGTTCTGAAGCTTTCTTT	CASSEIRGSEAFF
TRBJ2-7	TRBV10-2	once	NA	TGCGCCAGCAGTGACAAGAGACAGGATCACTCCTACGAGCAGTACTTC	CASSDKRQDHSYEQYF
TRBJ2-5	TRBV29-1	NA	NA	TGCAGCGCTCTACAGGGGACCCAGTACTTC	CSALQGTQYF
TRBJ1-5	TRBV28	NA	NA	TGTGCCAGCAGGCAACAGGGTTCTGTTCATCAGCCCCAGCATTTT	CASRQQGSVHQPQHF
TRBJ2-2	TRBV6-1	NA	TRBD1	TGTGCCAGCAGTGTCATGGGGACAGGGGGCCCCGGGGAGCTGTTTTTT	CASSVMGTGGPGELFF
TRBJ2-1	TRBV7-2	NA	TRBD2	TGTGCCAGCAGCTTCCCCCCCTCAGCGGGAGGAGGGTACAATGAGCAGTTCTTC	CASSFPPSAGGGYNEQFF
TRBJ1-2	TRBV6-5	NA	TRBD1	TGTGCCAGCAGCCCGGGACAGTTCTATGGCTACCCCTTC	CASSPGQFYGYPF
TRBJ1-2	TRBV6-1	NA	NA	TGTGCCAGCAGTGAATCTCAGGTCTATGGCTACACCTTC	CASSESQVYGYTF
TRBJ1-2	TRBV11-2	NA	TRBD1	TGTGCCAGCAGCATGGACAGGGGGGGTGGCTACACCTTC	CASSMDRGGGYTF
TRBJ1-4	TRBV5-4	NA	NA	TGTGCCAGCAGCTTAGACCCAGCGGGAAAACTGTTTTTT	CASSLDPAGKLFF
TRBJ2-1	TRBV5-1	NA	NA	TGCGCCAGCAGCTTGGACCGACAGGCCATCTACAATGAGCAGTTCTTC	CASSLDRQAIYNEQFF
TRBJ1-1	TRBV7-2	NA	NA	TGTGCCAGCAGCTTATTGGGCAGGGACACTGAAGCTTTCTTT	CASSLLGRDTEAFF
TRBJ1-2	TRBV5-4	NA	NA	TGTGCCAGCAGCCCCATCGGGGAACTTGGCTACACCTTC	CASSPIGELGYTF
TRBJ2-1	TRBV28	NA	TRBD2	TGTGCCAGCAGTCCCCCGTGGACTAGCGGGGGGACTGAGCAGTTCTTC	CASSPPWTSGGTEQFF
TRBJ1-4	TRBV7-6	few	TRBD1	TGTGCCAGCAAACCGGGACAGGGGGCAAATGAAAAACTGTTTTTT	CASKPGQGANEKLFF
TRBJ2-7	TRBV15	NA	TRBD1	TGTGCCACCAGCAGAGGGACAGGGGGCGAGCAGTACTTC	CATSRGTGGEQYF
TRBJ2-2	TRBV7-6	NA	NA	TGTGCCAGCAGCTACACCGGGACACCGAACACCGGGGAGCTGTTTTTT	CASSYTGTPNTGELFF
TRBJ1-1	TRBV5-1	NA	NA	TGCGCCAGCAGCTTGGACAGGGCTGGGATTGAAGCTTTCTTT	CASSLDRAGIEAFF
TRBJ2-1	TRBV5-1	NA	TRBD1	TGCGCCAGCAGCTTGGTGGGGGACAGGGGTCGTGAGCAGTTCTTC	CASSLVGDRGREQFF
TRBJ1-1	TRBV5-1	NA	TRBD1	TGCGCCAGCAGCGTGACAGGGGGCGTGAACACTGAAGCTTTCTTT	CASSVTGGVNTEAFF
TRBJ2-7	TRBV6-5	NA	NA	TGTGCCAGCAGTCCCCAGGGTGCCCTGGGGAACGAGCAGTACTTC	CASSPQGALGNEQYF
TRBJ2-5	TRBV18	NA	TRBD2	TGTGCCAGCTCACCTGCGGGAGATCATCGAGAGACCCAGTACTTC	CASSPAGDHRETQYF
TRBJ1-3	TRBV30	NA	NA	TGTGCCTGGAGTACAGGGCCTGGAAACACCATATATTTT	CAWSTGPGNTIYF
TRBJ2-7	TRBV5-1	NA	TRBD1	TGCGCCAGCAGAACGGGACAGGGGGCTGGATCCTACGAGCAGTACTTC	CASRTGQGAGSYEQYF